This T cell receptor (beta chain) is drawn from a study of cytomegalovirus exposure and HLA in healthy donors. Whole-study results and caveats: Analyses of presence/absence relied on an assumption of roughly uniform sequencing depth across donors. The listing of 150 to 200 TCR beta chains classed them as cytomegalovirus-associated.

The PCR employed 60 Vbeta primers together with 13 Jbeta primers. Methods used by the authors: Around 9.9 million shared chains were among the 65 million to 85 million unique TCR beta chains that a later analysis counted. Repertoires were generated with immunoSEQ multiplex PCR, while TCRdb's copy carries only in-frame clones and drops some. V and J calls and clone size are given by that table; D and trimming were obtained from the DNA. The repertoire holds 130,000 to 150,000 clones, with roughly 79% as singletons. Germline CDR1 SNHLY, CDR2 FYNNEI. V gave up 4 bases and J gave up 8 bases; unmatched junction bases: 9. The CDR3 extends over 15 amino acids. In the case of this clone: As yet, its antigen is unknown.

The chain employs TRBV2 and TRBJ2-1, with 9 bases identical to TRBD2. The sequenced material came from PBMCs. The TCR comes from a male donor in good health and CMV-seronegative. Here the CDR3 DNA reads TGTGCCAGCAGTGGGGCGGCGGGAGGGTTCTATGAGCAGTTCTTC. It is translated as CASSGAAGGFYEQFF.